Shown below are 13 T cell receptor beta chains from a single sample sequenced in a study of tumor-infiltrating lymphocytes in primary liver carcinoma. The template, about 510 ng total RNA, yielded TCR beta cDNA made with a constant-region primer. For TCR beta, libraries were produced by three nested multiplex PCR rounds using slightly modified ARM-PCR. A C-beta reverse primer and TRBV1-TRBV30 forward primers served in each of the first two PCR rounds, at 10 cycles apiece. TCRdb used MiXCR to reprocess the multiplex PCR reads, holding one entry per CDR3 protein. The profile shows 30,000 to 40,000 distinct CDR3 sequences, over 65% of them singletons. RNA and DNA were co-extracted from approximately 20-30 mg of unsorted bulk tissue. The specimen sequenced was liver tumor tissue from sampling region 4. Described subset: tumor region T4, right-lateral pole. The source of these receptors is a man in his forties with primary liver carcinoma and hepatitis B virus infection.

V and J are TRBV11-2 and TRBJ2-7; 12 bases fit TRBD2. V gave up 6 bases and J gave up 3 bases; unmatched junction bases: 6. Germline V lookup: CDR1 SGHAT, CDR2 FQNNGV. CDR3 length: 15 residues. The CDR3 sequence is CASRPTSGRFYEQYF. In nucleotides, the CDR3 is TGTGCCAGCAGACCTACTAGCGGGAGGTTCTACGAGCAGTACTTC.

The J gene is TRBJ1-2, the V gene TRBV29-1; 7 nucleotides agree with TRBD1. This CDR3 comprises 13 residues. V lost 5 bases and J lost 11; bases outside the gene matches: 14. Germline assignment: CDR1 SQVTM and CDR2 ANQGSEA. For the CDR3, the DNA is TGCAGCGTTAAAGTAGGCAGGGGGAATGATTACACCTTC. The encoded protein is CSVKVGRGNDYTF.

Points on this clonotype: A read error may explain this, as a much larger clone is one base away. This chain connects TRBV4-3 to TRBJ1-2; D is undetermined. CDR3 size: 14 residues. Trimming took 5 bases from V and 4 from J, leaving 14 bases between them. Germline CDR1 is LGHNA and CDR2 is YSLEER. CDR3 sequence (DNA): TGCGCCAGCAGCGCTGATTTGGAGATCTATGGCTACACCTTC. This codes for CASSADLEIYGYTF.

The chain couples TRBV24-1 to TRBJ2-1; a weak D match, TRBD1 (6 bases). Near its end, the DNA agrees better with TRBJ2-7, so the J call may be wrong. CDR1 KGHDR and CDR2 SFDVKD come from the germline V gene. This CDR3 is 15 amino acids long. The CDR3 protein is CATSDSGTGNNEQYF. The CDR3 DNA is TGTGCCACCAGTGACTCGGGAACAGGGAACAATGAGCAGTACTTC.

As to this clonotype: One end of the junction is discordant with germline, which a read error may explain. V and J are TRBV29-1 and TRBJ2-5; D remains ambiguous. The CDR3 consists of 14 residues. In germline, CDR1 is SQVTM, CDR2 ANQGSEA. DNA for the CDR3: TGCAGCGTCGAATTCCCAGTCGTCCATGAGACCCAGTACTTT. This translates into CSVEFPVVHETQYF.

As for this clonotype: Its ends do not fully match the called genes, so a read error is possible. The V call is TRBV5-1, the J call TRBJ2-3; D possibly matches TRBD1 or TRBD2 (5 bases each). The germline V gene has CDR1 SGHRS and CDR2 YFSETQ. This CDR3 contains 14 residues. The CDR3 DNA sequence: TGCGCCAGCAGCTTGGGGGGGTTCCCAGACACGCAGTGTTTT. This codes for CASSLGGFPDTQCF.

On this clonotype: Since a much larger clone is just one base distant, this may be a read error. The chain joins TRBV9 to TRBJ2-7, with TRBD1 matching 9 bases. This CDR3 has 14 residues. V was clipped by 7 bases and J by 2 bases; unmatched bases: 7. In germline, CDR1 is SGDLS, CDR2 YYNGEE. The CDR3 DNA is TGTGCCAGCTGCGAAGGACAGGGGCCCTACGAGCAGTACTTC. This sequence encodes CASCEGQGPYEQYF. Combining the CDR3 with reference TRBV9 and TRBJ2-7 gives the whole variable domain DSGVTQTPKHLITATGQRVTLRCSPRSGDLSVYWYQQSLDQGLQFLIQYYNGEERAKGNILERFSAQQFPDLHSELNLSSLELGDSALYFCASCEGQGPYEQYFGPGTRLTVT.

The V call is TRBV14, the J call TRBJ1-4, with D hard to call. Germline values: CDR1 SGHDN, CDR2 FVKESK. Trimming left V 7 bases short and J 10 bases short, with 16 bases between. The CDR3 loop spans 13 amino acids. The CDR3 spells CASKYSLEGKLFF. For the CDR3, the DNA is TGTGCCAGCAAATACTCCTTAGAAGGAAAACTGTTTTTT.

Concerning this clonotype itself: As the CDR3 is not closed by the conserved phenylalanine or tryptophan, this likely results from a read error. It is unclear where the CDR3 begins or ends on the DNA, so no DNA is shown, and the CDR3 is as TCRdb lists it. The V and J genes are TRBV7-9 and TRBJ2-5. The CDR3 spans 11 residues, counting both ends. From germline, CDR1 is SEHNR and CDR2 FQNEAQ (reference sequence). The CDR3: CGSSLKETQYL.

J is TRBJ2-3 and V is TRBV11-3; 7 bases line up with TRBD2. V was clipped by 4 bases and J by 6 bases; unmatched bases: 13. Germline V CDR1 and CDR2: SGHNT, YENEEA. The length of the CDR3 is 16 residues. The CDR3, as DNA: TGTGCCAGCAGCTGCAGCCCTGCGGGAGCGGTGGATACGCAGTATTTT. Translated, it gives CASSCSPAGAVDTQYF. Based on the CDR3 plus reference TRBV11-3 and TRBJ2-3, the full variable domain is EAGVVQSPRYKIIEKKQPVAFWCNPISGHNTLYWYLQNLGQGPELLIRYENEEAVDDSQLPKDRFSAERLKGVDSTLKIQPAELGDSAVYLCASSCSPAGAVDTQYFGPGTRLTVL.

A note on this clonotype: The missing conserved phenylalanine or tryptophan at the end of this CDR3 makes a read error likely. This chain uses TRBV28 with TRBJ1-1; TRBD1 matches at 7 bases. The CDR3 is made up of 12 amino acids. Germline CDR1 MDHEN, CDR2 SYDVKM. The CDR3 bases are TGTGCTAGCAGGAACACAGGGGATGAAGCTTTCCTT. Translated, it gives CASRNTGDEAFL.

V is TRBV11-3 and J is TRBJ2-1, with D hard to call. Per the germline V gene, CDR1 is SGHNT and CDR2 is YENEEA. This CDR3 contains 14 residues. CDR3 sequence reads: CVSSLSVSNNEQFF. The CDR3 bases are TGTGTTAGCAGCTTAAGCGTCTCGAACAATGAGCAGTTCTTC.

The chain uses TRBV28 and TRBJ2-7; tentatively, D is TRBD2 (6 bases). This CDR3 contains 16 residues. CDR1 is MDHEN, CDR2 SYDVKM, per germline. Trimming shortened V by 8 bases and J by 6 bases, and 26 bases separated the two germline ends. The DNA of the CDR3 is TGTGCCAGCGGTTCCCCTGGGACTCCCAGTTCGCCCGAGCAGTACTTC. Amino acid sequence: CASGSPGTPSSPEQYF.